The 21 T cell receptor beta chains below come from one sample, sequenced in a study of blood T cell repertoires in COVID-19. Profiling relied on immunoSEQ multiplex PCR, and the TCRdb table lists in-frame clones only, not all of them. The table shows around 310,000 clones, with about 90% occurring only once. Sequenced input: peripheral blood. The receptors here all came from a woman aged 40-49 years with COVID-19, enrolled during active disease.

The genes are TRBV19 and TRBJ1-5; the D gene is possibly TRBD1 (6 bases). CDR3 size: 14 residues. V was clipped by 9 bases and J by 3 bases, with 15 bases between them. The germline gives CDR1 LNHDA, CDR2 SQIVND (reference sequence). The CDR3 region has the DNA TGTGCCAGCAAGGGGGTCGCCTTCAATCAGCCCCAGCATTTT. Translated: CASKGVAFNQPQHF. The full variable domain, with the rest looked up from reference TRBV19 and TRBJ1-5, is DGGITQSPKYLFRKEGQNVTLSCEQNLNHDAMYWYRQDPGQGLRLIYYSQIVNDFQKGDIAEGYSVSREKKESFPLTVTSAQKNPTAFYLCASKGVAFNQPQHFGDGTRLSIL.

This clone is a singleton in its sample. The chain carries TRBV28 and TRBJ1-5; D call uncertain. The CDR3 is made up of 15 amino acids. CDR1 and CDR2 from the germline V gene are MDHEN and SYDVKM. The V and J ends lost 2 bases and 2 bases respectively, with 10 bases between them. CDR3 bases: TGTGCCAGCAGTTTAATCGGTCCTGGCAATCAGCCCCAGCATTTT. It yields the protein CASSLIGPGNQPQHF.

This rearrangement joins TRBV5-4 to TRBJ2-7, with 7 bases lining up with TRBD1. Germline V lookup: CDR1 SGHNT, CDR2 YYREEE (reference sequence). J gave up 2 bases and V 5 bases, and 4 bases lay outside the gene matches. This CDR3 is 13 amino acids long. The CDR3 nucleotides are TGTGCCAGCAGGCCGGGACAGACCTACGAGCAGTACTTC. Protein product: CASRPGQTYEQYF.

The V call is TRBV28, the J call TRBJ1-2; D ambiguous. Germline V gives CDR1 MDHEN, CDR2 SYDVKM. This CDR3 spans 14 amino acids. Trimming stripped 6 bases from V and 1 base from J, with 12 bases between. CDR3 nucleotides: TGTGCCAGCAGCTTCGTTACACGTAACTATGGCTACACCTTC. Translating it yields CASSFVTRNYGYTF.

The rearrangement links TRBV25-1 to TRBJ2-3; D not certain. This CDR3 is 17 amino acids long. Deletions cut 4 bases from V and 4 bases from J, with 21 bases between. Germline loops: CDR1 MGHDK, CDR2 SYGVNS. The DNA for the CDR3 is TGTGCCAGCAGTGGCATGAACACTACCCAATCCCCAGATACGCAGTATTTT. Translating gives CASSGMNTTQSPDTQYF.

The chain combines TRBV5-1 with TRBJ1-4; possible D gene TRBD1, 5 bases. Germline assignment: CDR1 SGHRS and CDR2 YFSETQ. CDR3 length equals 16 residues. Trimming left V 0 bases short and J 2 bases short, with 11 bases between. The CDR3 spells CASSLAVRATNEKLFF. For the CDR3, the DNA is TGCGCCAGCAGCTTGGCCGTCAGGGCCACTAATGAAAAACTGTTTTTT.

This chain connects TRBV4-3 to TRBJ2-3; 11 nucleotides line up with TRBD2. The CDR3 extends over 16 amino acids. CDR1 is LGHNA and CDR2 is YSLEER in the germline V gene. Trimming removed 1 base from V and 4 bases from J; junction bases left unmatched: 4. The CDR3 loop reads CASSQARLAGSDTQYF. The CDR3 nucleotides read TGCGCCAGCAGCCAAGCTAGACTAGCGGGATCAGATACGCAGTATTTT.

V and J are TRBV6-5 and TRBJ1-2; D uncertain. The CDR3 totals 12 residues. Germline V gene sequence: CDR1 MNHEY, CDR2 SVGAGI. V gave up 4 bases and J gave up 7 bases, with 10 bases separating them. This chain's CDR3 is CASSSVGSGYTF. For the CDR3, the DNA is TGTGCCAGCAGTTCAGTAGGGAGTGGCTACACCTTC.

The rearrangement links TRBV5-6 to TRBJ2-4; TRBD1 matches 7 bases. Germline V gene lookup returns CDR1 SGHDT and CDR2 YYEEEE. The V and J ends lost 6 bases and 4 bases, in that order; junction bases with no gene match: 7. The CDR3 runs 14 residues. The CDR3 DNA is TGTGCCAGCACCTCGGGGACAGCAAAAAACATTCAGTACTTC. Residues: CASTSGTAKNIQYF.

The CDR3 sequence is CASSRTGPPYEQYF. The CDR3 DNA reads as TGTGCCAGCAGTCGGACAGGGCCTCCCTACGAGCAGTACTTC. The chain is built from TRBV27 and TRBJ2-7; 8 nucleotides agree with TRBD1. Germline CDR1 MNHEY, CDR2 SMNVEV (reference sequence). The CDR3 runs to 14 residues. Trimming at V came to 5 bases and at J to 2 bases, leaving 5 bases not matched to a gene.

There are a few counts of this clone. J is TRBJ2-2 and V is TRBV28; 8 bases fit TRBD1. There are 16 residues in the CDR3. Germline V gene sequence: CDR1 MDHEN, CDR2 SYDVKM. The junction had 6 bases not matched to a gene; V was cut back by 5 bases and J by 1 base. CDR3 residues: CASSPAGTGNTGELFF. In DNA form, the CDR3 reads TGTGCCAGCAGTCCAGCCGGGACAGGGAACACCGGGGAGCTGTTTTTT.

This clone has more than one count but fewer than ten. The V and J genes are TRBV4-1 and TRBJ1-2; D perhaps matches TRBD1 (5 bases). CDR3 size: 14 residues. Trimming cost V 1 base and J 3 bases, with 9 bases left between them. The V gene's germline CDR1 is MGHRA and CDR2 YSYEKL. The CDR3 is CASSQVVRDYGYTF. The CDR3 DNA reads as TGCGCCAGCAGCCAAGTGGTCAGGGACTATGGCTACACCTTC.

This chain uses TRBV7-8 with TRBJ2-5; TRBD2 aligns across 13 bases. The germline V gene has CDR1 SGHVS and CDR2 FQNEAQ. The CDR3 consists of 19 residues. V trimming: 0 bases; J trimming: 1 base; junction bases outside the gene matches: 8. The CDR3 sequence is CASSLANIRTSGSQETQYF. In nucleotides, the CDR3 is TGTGCCAGCAGCTTAGCGAATATTCGGACTAGCGGGAGCCAAGAGACCCAGTACTTC.

The rearrangement joins TRBV12-5 to TRBJ1-1, with 9 bases matching TRBD1. Germline values: CDR1 LGHNT, CDR2 FRNRAP. This CDR3 spans 16 amino acids. Unmatched junction bases numbered 9, after V lost 0 bases and J lost 7 bases. Written as DNA, the CDR3 is TGTGCTAGTGGTTTGGTATTGGGACAGGGTAAGAATGAAGCTTTCTTT. Protein: CASGLVLGQGKNEAFF.

This chain uses TRBV6-5 with TRBJ1-2, with 9 bases aligning to TRBD1. CDR1 is MNHEY, CDR2 SVGAGI, per germline. The CDR3 covers 14 residues. After removal of 7 bases from V and 4 bases from J, the junction contained 7 bases not matched to a gene. CDR3 sequence reads: CASINTGGFYGYTF. Here the CDR3 DNA reads TGTGCCAGCATTAACACAGGGGGCTTCTATGGCTACACCTTC.

This clone was observed once. This chain joins TRBV10-3 and TRBJ1-1; D is unresolved. The V gene lost 4 bases and the J gene lost 3 bases, with 9 bases spanning the gap. Germline V lookup: CDR1 ENHRY, CDR2 SYGVKD. This CDR3 spans 13 amino acids. DNA for the CDR3: TGTGCCATCAGTGGGAGACGGGACACTGAAGCTTTCTTT. This codes for CAISGRRDTEAFF.

J is TRBJ2-2 and V is TRBV2; D might be TRBD1 (6 bases). The CDR3 totals 15 residues. V was pared by 6 bases and J by 0 bases, with 11 bases between. Per germline, CDR1 SNHLY and CDR2 FYNNEI. CDR3 sequence reads: CASSPGDPNTGELFF. The CDR3 DNA is TGTGCCAGCAGCCCAGGGGACCCGAACACCGGGGAGCTGTTTTTT.

V and J are TRBV5-1 and TRBJ1-3; D is uncertain. Germline-derived CDR1 and CDR2 are SGHRS and YFSETQ. This CDR3 has 15 amino acids. V gave up 4 bases and J gave up 2 bases, with 13 bases separating them. This chain's CDR3 is CASSPPGITGNTIYF. The CDR3 DNA reads TGCGCCAGCAGCCCACCGGGGATAACTGGAAACACCATATATTTT.

The chain employs TRBV5-1 and TRBJ1-2, with D perhaps matching TRBD1 (5 bases). The CDR3 is made up of 13 amino acids. V was cut by 2 bases and J by 6 bases, with 11 bases left in between. Germline V gene data show CDR1 as SGHRS and CDR2 as YFSETQ. CDR3 nucleotide sequence: TGCGCCAGCAGCTTCAGTCCCAGGGATGGCTACACCTTC. Translating it yields CASSFSPRDGYTF. Using reference TRBV5-1 and TRBJ1-2 for the parts outside the CDR3, the full variable domain is KAGVTQTPRYLIKTRGQQVTLSCSPISGHRSVSWYQQTPGQGLQFLFEYFSETQRNKGNFPGRFSGRQFSNSRSEMNVSTLELGDSALYLCASSFSPRDGYTFGSGTRLTVV.

The rearrangement uses TRBV24-1 and TRBJ2-2; perhaps TRBD1 as D (5 bases). This CDR3 is built from 15 residues. Germline CDR1 reads KGHDR; CDR2 reads SFDVKD. V lost 2 bases and J lost 6, with 12 bases in between. CDR3 bases: TGTGCCACCAGTGATTGGTCCCAGGGCTCCGGGGAGCTGTTTTTT. Translating it yields CATSDWSQGSGELFF.

This clone appeared once. The DNA is left out, because the CDR3 cannot be placed on it with certainty; the CDR3 is given as TCRdb lists it. The chain links TRBV27 to TRBJ1-1; TRBD1 is taken as the D call from the table, unchecked against the DNA. Germline V lookup: CDR1 MNHEY, CDR2 SMNVEV (reference sequence). The CDR3 spans 15 amino acids, including both terminal residues. The CDR3 region is CASSFFGQGNTEAFF.